Included here is one T cell receptor beta chain sequence, with context. Its antigen is unknown. No base quality values were provided; no much bigger clone lies one nucleotide off. The data are from a study of Ad26.COV2.S vaccination and SARS-CoV-2 variants (dated by TCRdb to the early 2020s). Describing the broader study: Vaccine-arm donors came from COV1001, a multicentre, randomized, double-blind, placebo-controlled phase I-IIa trial of Ad26.COV2.S in healthy adults. Investigators remained blinded to trial group allocation during experiments and outcome assessment. The TCR-sequenced set comprised approximately 32 samples: roughly 19 Ad26.COV2.S vaccine recipients, 5 placebo recipients and 8 SARS-CoV-2 convalescent individuals. Ad26.COV2.S was administered intramuscularly at 5 x 10^10 or 1 x 10^11 viral particles, either as a single shot or as two shots given 56 days apart. The specificity and breadth of SARS-CoV-2-reactive T cell receptors after Ad26.COV2.S vaccination were assessed by TCRbeta repertoire sequencing. Trial participants were randomized into five groups of five, in which low-dose or high-dose Ad26.COV2.S was given once or twice, or placebo was given on both occasions.

Study-wide findings and limitations: Non-spike TCR breadth was comparable between vaccine and placebo recipients, consistent with the vaccine containing only spike. The study was not powered for comparison of responses between vaccine doses or regimens. The authors noted that the TCR breadth and depth analyses may have underestimated total T cell responses. Compared with placebo recipients, Ad26.COV2.S recipients showed higher spike-specific TCR breadth (P = 0.0014). After vaccination, spike-specific CD8+ and CD4+ T cell responses were reported to show substantial breadth.

Interpreted using the paper, the treatment or condition label stands for: 15 to 20 received Ad26.COV2.S at low or high dose, single or two shots; about five received placebo; per-sample allocation not given. Repertoires of vaccine and placebo recipients were sequenced from samples taken on day 63 after the first injection. Cohort 1b enrolled 20 to 30 adults aged 18-55 years at a single site in Boston, USA, between 29 July and 7 August 2020. Ad26.COV2.S was a replication-incompetent adenovirus type 26 vector that expressed a prefusion-stabilized SARS-CoV-2 spike protein derived from the original Wuhan strain. The trim is 6 bases for V and 6 bases for J, with a gap of 15 bases between the germline ends. Reading the germline V gene gives CDR1 MDHEN and CDR2 SYDVKM. Reading from cysteine to phenylalanine, the CDR3 counts 14 amino acids. The retained sequence is limited to the CDR3, 42 bases, with the frame set at the first base.

TCRbeta CDR3 regions were sequenced with the immunoSEQ Assay. After extraction, genomic DNA underwent amplification by bias-controlled multiplex PCR, followed by high-throughput sequencing. In the paper's pipeline: Collapsing and filtering of sequences were performed to quantify the absolute abundance of each unique TCRbeta CDR3 region. T cell fraction was estimated by normalizing TCRbeta template counts to usable DNA, which was measured by amplifying reference genes present in all nucleated cells. Repertoire TCRs were annotated as SARS-CoV-2-specific when V gene, CDR3 amino acid sequence and J gene were exactly matched to a known reactive TCR set. The reference SARS-CoV-2 TCR set came from MIRA and was filtered for enrichment in COVID-19-positive ImmuneCODE repertoires, removing public or cross-reactive TCRs. Using the MIRA antigens, annotated TCRs were further analysed by specific ORF or by position within an ORF. Breadth was defined as annotated unique rearrangements over total unique productive rearrangements; depth was the summed frequency of those rearrangements. TCR breadth was compared between groups using two-sided Wilcoxon rank-sum tests. What TCRdb holds here is the immuneACCESS table cut down to in-frame rearrangements. Part of the clones is not present; checked against another copy, under half of the missing clones reflect an unresolved V gene, and the others are unexplained. V, J and clone size are taken as reported in that table, and D and trimming were inferred from the DNA itself. This sample gives about 480,000 clones in total; approximately 88% of them show up just once. The ten top clones hold 9.5% to 15% of the sample.

The clonotype was recovered from a person aged 18-65 years who received the Ad26.COV2.S COVID-19 vaccine or a placebo. Sequenced here: peripheral blood, sampled in a trial of Ad26.COV2.S vaccine versus placebo. Recombination linked TRBV28 to TRBJ1-5; a weak D assignment points to TRBD1 (5 bases agree). The CDR3 protein is CASRGGPSVQPQHF. The DNA sequence is TGTGCCAGCAGGGGGGGACCCTCGGTTCAGCCCCAGCATTTT.